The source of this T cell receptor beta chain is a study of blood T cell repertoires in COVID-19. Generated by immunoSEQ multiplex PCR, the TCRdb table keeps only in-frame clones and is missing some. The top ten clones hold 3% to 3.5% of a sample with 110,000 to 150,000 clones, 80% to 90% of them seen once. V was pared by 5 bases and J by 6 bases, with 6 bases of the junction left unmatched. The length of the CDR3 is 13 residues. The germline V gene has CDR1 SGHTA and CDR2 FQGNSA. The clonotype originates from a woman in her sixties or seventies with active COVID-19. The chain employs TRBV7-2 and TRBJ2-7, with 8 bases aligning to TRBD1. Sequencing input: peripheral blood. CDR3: CASSPGQGLEQYF. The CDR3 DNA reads TGTGCCAGCAGCCCAGGACAGGGACTCGAGCAGTACTTC.